One sample yielded the 26 T cell receptor beta chains listed below, sequenced in a study of T cells in Graves' hyperthyroidism and ophthalmopathy. Amplification of TCR beta CDR3 regions used RNA as the template. In the first-round RT-PCR of the TCR CDR3, the HTBI primer set was used. TCRdb re-analysed the multiplex PCR reads in MiXCR, keeping a single row per CDR3 protein. The table has about 420,000 distinct CDR3 sequences, 15% to 17% seen once. Sequenced material: blood. These receptors were taken from a young woman with Graves' hyperthyroidism.

This clonotype was seen at least ten times. The genes are TRBV9 and TRBJ1-2, with D unclear. V gave up 0 bases and J gave up 2 bases, with 8 bases separating them. The CDR3 is 14 amino acids. CDR1 and CDR2 (germline): SGDLS, YYNGEE. The CDR3 region is CASSVVSGNYGYTF. CDR3 sequence (DNA): TGTGCCAGCAGCGTAGTTTCGGGAAACTATGGCTACACCTTC.

V and J are TRBV27 and TRBJ2-7; D gene ambiguous. The CDR3 consists of 11 residues. V lost 6 bases and J lost 3, with 6 bases in between. Germline values: CDR1 MNHEY, CDR2 SMNVEV (reference sequence). The CDR3 DNA reads TGTGCCAGCAGGCTAAACTACGAGCAGTACTTC. Residues: CASRLNYEQYF.

In this sample, this clonotype turned up many times. The rearrangement joins TRBV5-6 to TRBJ2-7; D not resolved. The ends were cut back, 2 bases at V and 0 bases at J, with 6 bases in the middle. The CDR3 runs 13 residues. Germline V gene sequence: CDR1 SGHDT, CDR2 YYEEEE. CDR3 residues: CASSFDTSYEQYF. CDR3 DNA sequence: TGTGCCAGCAGCTTTGACACCTCCTACGAGCAGTACTTC. Full variable domain (missing parts from reference TRBV5-6 and TRBJ2-7): DAGVTQSPTHLIKTRGQQVTLRCSPKSGHDTVSWYQQALGQGPQFIFQYYEEEERQRGNFPDRFSGHQFPNYSSELNVNALLLGDSALYLCASSFDTSYEQYFGPGTRLTVT.

Regarding this clonotype: Lacking the conserved final phenylalanine or tryptophan, this CDR3 likely reflects a read error. The chain has TRBV10-2 and TRBJ2-1; 9 bases agree with TRBD2. Looked up from germline, CDR1 is WSHSY and CDR2 is SAAADI. The CDR3 is 14 residues long. J gave up 8 bases and V 11 bases, and 13 bases lay outside the gene matches. The chain's CDR3 is CACKDGTSKDEQFS. The CDR3 DNA sequence: TGCGCCTGCAAGGACGGGACTAGCAAGGATGAGCAGTTCTCC.

This clonotype was picked up many times. This sequence joins TRBV5-1 and TRBJ2-1; D is perhaps TRBD2 (6 bases). Trimming took 3 bases from V and 8 from J, leaving 18 bases between them. The CDR3 covers 15 residues. Germline loops: CDR1 SGHRS, CDR2 YFSETQ. CDR3 amino acids: CASSSAGPRLDEQFF. CDR3 in DNA: TGCGCCAGCAGCTCCGCGGGACCCAGATTGGATGAGCAGTTCTTC. Full variable domain (rest looked up from reference TRBV5-1 and TRBJ2-1): KAGVTQTPRYLIKTRGQQVTLSCSPISGHRSVSWYQQTPGQGLQFLFEYFSETQRNKGNFPGRFSGRQFSNSRSEMNVSTLELGDSALYLCASSSAGPRLDEQFFGPGTRLTVL.

In its sample, this clonotype was seen a few times. The rearrangement uses TRBV20-1 and TRBJ2-7; TRBD2 matches 9 bases. V dropped 0 bases and J dropped 1; count of bases not matched to a gene: 7. This CDR3 comprises 16 residues. Looked up from germline, CDR1 is DFQATT and CDR2 is SNEGSKA (reference sequence). This chain's CDR3 is CSARDVSGGHSYEQYF. In DNA, the CDR3 is TGCAGTGCTAGAGATGTTAGCGGGGGCCATTCCTACGAGCAGTACTTC.

The table lists this clonotype with many counts. This sequence joins TRBV11-1 and TRBJ2-3; 7 nucleotides agree with TRBD1. The CDR3 extends over 14 amino acids. Trimming cost V 6 bases and J 0 bases; bases outside gene matches: 3. From germline, CDR1 is SGHAT and CDR2 FQDESV (reference sequence). DNA of the CDR3: TGTGCCAGCAGAGGGGGACAGAGCACAGATACGCAGTATTTT. Residues: CASRGGQSTDTQYF.

This clonotype was seen many times. V and J are TRBV18 and TRBJ2-7, with a tentative D call TRBD1 (6 bases). CDR1 is KGHSH and CDR2 is LQKENI in the germline V gene. V gave up 1 base and J gave up 3 bases, with 10 bases separating them. The CDR3 contains 14 residues. For the CDR3, the DNA is TGTGCCAGCTCACCACGGGACAAGTTCTACGAGCAGTACTTC. This sequence encodes CASSPRDKFYEQYF.

This clonotype was seen repeatedly, ten times or more. This rearrangement joins TRBV5-1 to TRBJ2-7; the D gene is possibly TRBD1 (6 bases). The V end lost 2 bases, the J end lost 3 bases, and 18 bases lay between the germline ends. Looked up from germline, CDR1 is SGHRS and CDR2 is YFSETQ. CDR3 size: 16 residues. The DNA for the CDR3 is TGCGCCAGCAGCTTCATAGGGACACCAACTAACTACGAGCAGTACTTC. Translated, it gives CASSFIGTPTNYEQYF.

This clonotype was observed many times. The CDR3 protein is CASKSGETQYF. The CDR3 nucleotides are TGTGCCAGCAAGAGTGGGGAGACCCAGTACTTC. J is TRBJ2-5 and V is TRBV2, with unresolved D. The ends were cut back, 7 bases at V and 5 bases at J, with 8 bases in the middle. This CDR3 has 11 residues. Germline values: CDR1 SNHLY, CDR2 FYNNEI.

This clonotype was found many times. This chain joins TRBV11-2 and TRBJ1-5; D is unclear. This CDR3 region has 13 residues. The germline V gene encodes CDR1 SGHAT and CDR2 FQNNGV. V lost 5 bases and J 7 bases, leaving 12 bases between the germline ends. Here the CDR3 DNA reads TGTGCCAGCAGCCGAAATCGGAGGCAGCCCCAGCATTTT. This encodes CASSRNRRQPQHF.

The chain carries TRBV12-5 and TRBJ1-5, with 10 bases lining up with TRBD1. The CDR3 is made up of 18 amino acids. The germline gives CDR1 LGHNT, CDR2 FRNRAP. V was pared by 0 bases and J by 1 base, with 6 bases of the junction left unmatched. In DNA form, the CDR3 reads TGTGCTAGTGGTTTGGTCCTGACAGGGGGCAAGAGCAATCAGCCCCAGCATTTT. Its translation is CASGLVLTGGKSNQPQHF.

The chain uses TRBV20-1 and TRBJ2-6, with D maybe TRBD1 (6 bases). The CDR3 is 13 residues long. Germline-derived CDR1 and CDR2 are DFQATT and SNEGSKA (reference sequence). V was pared by 7 bases and J by 1 base, with 8 bases between. The CDR3 DNA is TGCAGTGGTACAGGGTCTGGGGCCAACGTCCTGACTTTC. Protein sequence: CSGTGSGANVLTF.

In this sample, this clonotype turned up many times. The V gene is TRBV20-1, the J gene TRBJ1-5, with 8 positions matching TRBD1. The length of the CDR3 is 15 residues. The V segment lost 0 bases and the J segment 6 bases; nucleotides outside the gene matches: 7. Germline-derived CDR1 and CDR2 are DFQATT and SNEGSKA (reference sequence). The chain's CDR3 is CSARDTGGTPQPQHF. CDR3 nucleotide sequence: TGCAGTGCTAGAGACACAGGGGGAACTCCTCAGCCCCAGCATTTT.

This clonotype was observed a handful of times. This chain uses TRBV5-1 with TRBJ2-4, with 10 bases aligning to TRBD2. There are 14 residues in the CDR3. J lost 8 bases, V lost 2 bases, and 4 bases had no gene match. Germline values: CDR1 SGHRS, CDR2 YFSETQ. In nucleotides, the CDR3 is TGCGCCAGCAGCTTCAGGCTAGCGGGGGACATTCAGTACTTC. Its translation is CASSFRLAGDIQYF. Based on the CDR3 plus reference TRBV5-1 and TRBJ2-4, the full variable domain is KAGVTQTPRYLIKTRGQQVTLSCSPISGHRSVSWYQQTPGQGLQFLFEYFSETQRNKGNFPGRFSGRQFSNSRSEMNVSTLELGDSALYLCASSFRLAGDIQYFGAGTRLSVL.

Many counts were recorded for this clonotype. This chain links TRBV5-1 with TRBJ2-5, with a tentative D call TRBD2 (5 bases). Trimming shortened V by 4 bases and J by 5 bases, and 18 bases separated the two germline ends. This CDR3 comprises 15 residues. The V gene's germline CDR1 is SGHRS and CDR2 YFSETQ. The DNA for the CDR3 is TGCGCCAGCAGCCCCAAGCCCCCGGGAAGTGAGACCCAGTACTTC. Translated, it gives CASSPKPPGSETQYF.

The chain joins TRBV2 to TRBJ1-6; a weak D match, TRBD1 (6 bases). The CDR3 totals 18 residues. With 2 bases removed from V and 0 bases from J, the gap between germline ends came to 14 bases. The germline gives CDR1 SNHLY, CDR2 FYNNEI. The CDR3 here is CASSEWMGASSYNSPLHF. CDR3 DNA: TGTGCCAGCAGTGAATGGATGGGGGCGAGCTCCTATAATTCACCCCTCCACTTT.

This clonotype was observed at least ten times. J is TRBJ1-4 and V is TRBV28; TRBD1 aligns across 7 bases. This CDR3 has 14 amino acids. CDR1 is MDHEN and CDR2 is SYDVKM in the germline V gene. V trimming: 6 bases; J trimming: 4 bases; junction bases outside the gene matches: 5. CDR3 nucleotides: TGTGCCAGCAGCCGGGACAGCGATAATGAAAAACTGTTTTTT. Amino acid sequence: CASSRDSDNEKLFF.

The rearrangement uses TRBV10-3 and TRBJ1-3; TRBD1 matches 11 bases. The CDR3 has 16 residues. CDR1 and CDR2 from the germline V gene are ENHRY and SYGVKD. Trimming removed 10 bases from V and 3 bases from J; junction bases left unmatched: 11. As DNA, the CDR3 is TGTGCCACCTCCCAGGACAGGGGGCACGGTGGAAACACCATATATTTT. It translates to CATSQDRGHGGNTIYF.

The table lists this clonotype with many counts. The chain joins TRBV18 to TRBJ2-3; maybe TRBD2 (6 bases). The V gene lost 0 bases and the J gene lost 2 bases, with 12 bases spanning the gap. The V gene's germline CDR1 is KGHSH and CDR2 LQKENI. CDR3 length: 16 amino acids. This CDR3 reads CASSPPASALTDTQYF. The CDR3 coding sequence is TGTGCCAGCTCACCACCGGCTAGCGCACTCACAGATACGCAGTATTTT.

The table lists this clonotype with many counts. The rearrangement links TRBV20-1 to TRBJ2-1; 15 nucleotides agree with TRBD2. From germline, CDR1 is DFQATT and CDR2 SNEGSKA (reference sequence). The V and J ends lost 7 bases and 9 bases, in that order; junction bases with no gene match: 10. This CDR3 region has 15 residues. In nucleotides, the CDR3 is TGCAGTGTTCCCCGGACTAGCGGGGGGGCCGGTGAGCAGTTCTTC. This gives the protein CSVPRTSGGAGEQFF.

This clonotype was detected many times. The chain couples TRBV10-1 to TRBJ2-1; the match to TRBD2 covers 14 bases. J was trimmed by 9 bases and V by 1 base; bases with no gene match: 5. Germline CDR1 is WNHNN and CDR2 is SYGVQD (reference sequence). The CDR3 runs 16 residues. CDR3 in amino acids: CASSEYGTSGSLEQFF. As DNA, the CDR3 is TGCGCCAGCAGTGAGTACGGGACTAGCGGGAGTCTTGAGCAGTTCTTC.

A few counts support this clonotype. CDR3 in DNA: TGCGCCAGCAGCCAAGGGACAGGTACGATTGAAAAACTGTTTTTT. Translation gives CASSQGTGTIEKLFF. This rearrangement joins TRBV4-1 to TRBJ1-4; TRBD1 matches 7 bases. Germline values: CDR1 MGHRA, CDR2 YSYEKL. This CDR3 comprises 15 residues. V was clipped by 1 base and J by 7 bases; unmatched bases: 6.

Details on this clonotype: This may be a read error: a much more frequent sequence differs by one nucleotide. The chain combines TRBV5-1 with TRBJ1-5, with D uncertain. This CDR3 is built from 13 residues. Germline CDR1 and CDR2: SGHRS and YFSETQ. CDR3 protein: CARSLEPYQPQHF. The CDR3 DNA follows: TGCGCCCGCAGCTTGGAACCTTATCAGCCCCAGCATTTT.

This clonotype was recorded at least ten times. The chain combines TRBV6-1 with TRBJ2-2; D is undetermined. CDR1 is MNHNS and CDR2 is SASEGT in the germline V gene. Trimming pared 4 bases from V and 10 bases from J, leaving 19 bases between. The CDR3 spans 15 residues. This chain's CDR3 is CASSAIGKNNPELFF. The CDR3 nucleotides are TGTGCCAGCAGTGCAATCGGCAAGAACAACCCGGAGCTGTTTTTT.

This clonotype was observed a handful of times. A much larger clone lies one base from this, so it may be a read error. The gene calls are TRBV12-5 and TRBJ1-5; 7 nucleotides line up with TRBD1. The CDR3 loop spans 14 amino acids. J lost 7 bases, V lost 6 bases, and 9 bases had no gene match. Per the germline V gene, CDR1 is LGHNT and CDR2 is FRNRAP. The CDR3 loop is CASGTGTASQPQHF. The CDR3 DNA follows: TGTGCTAGTGGCACCGGGACAGCCAGCCAGCCCCAGCATTTT.